The text below deals with one T cell receptor (beta chain). Its antigen remains unidentified. TCRdb keeps only in-frame clones here, not all; method: immunoSEQ multiplex PCR. The data contain some 100,000 clones, about 90% of them singletons. This entry is derived from a study of siplizumab effects on memory and regulatory T cells. Study conclusions and caveats: It seemed that naive T cells were more diverse than memory cells and were major contributors to the alloresponse. Where siplizumab was present, mappable alloreactive CD4+ clones averaged approximately 73% Treg-derived, compared with roughly 26% in controls.

The trim removed 3 bases at V and 11 bases at J, leaving 10 bases unmatched. There are 14 residues in the CDR3. In germline, CDR1 is MNHNS, CDR2 SASEGT. This receptor was obtained from a human donor in good health. The sequenced sample was CD4+ T cells sorted from blood. J is TRBJ1-1 and V is TRBV6-1, with 9 bases aligning to TRBD1. CDR3 DNA: TGTGCCAGCAGTGAGCCACAGGGGGCGGGGAGGGCTTTCTTT. Protein product: CASSEPQGAGRAFF.